This T cell receptor beta chain was recorded in a study of blood T cell repertoires in COVID-19. About the research overall: There were acute and convalescent COVID-19 samples, and they came from the United States, Italy and Spain. T cells, B-cell-depleted T cells, or PBMCs supplied cDNA or gDNA.

Original handling: Using reference gene primer amplification, nucleated cell counts were estimated. Assay: immunoSEQ multiplex PCR; the TCRdb copy retains only in-frame clones and omits some. V, J and clone size were drawn from that table, and D and trimming were deduced from the DNA. The table shows about 180,000 clones, with about four fifths occurring only once. Trimming shortened V by 2 bases and J by 4 bases, and 9 bases separated the two germline ends. The germline V gene encodes CDR1 SGHTA and CDR2 FQGTGA. This CDR3 is built from 14 residues. This clonotype was sampled from a woman of 80 years or more with active or convalescent COVID-19. V usage is TRBV7-3 and J usage is TRBJ2-1; no clear D gene. What was sequenced was peripheral blood. For the CDR3, the DNA is TGTGCCAGCAGCTTATACGCAGTTTACAATGAGCAGTTCTTC. As protein: CASSLYAVYNEQFF.